Below are 8 T cell receptor beta chains sequenced from a single sample in a study of T cells after yellow fever vaccination. TCRdb fed the 5' RACE reads into MiXCR, producing one record per CDR3 protein. The data contain a few hundred thousand distinct CDR3 sequences, around 8.6% of them singletons. Material: CD4+ T cells sorted from PBMCs, obtained 5 days after the yellow fever booster vaccination. The receptors shown here come from a man aged 18 to 29 who received the YFV17D yellow fever vaccine.

This clonotype has only a few counts. This chain uses TRBV5-1 with TRBJ2-7; D gene unclear. CDR1 SGHRS and CDR2 YFSETQ come from the germline V gene. Trimming removed 3 bases from V and 0 bases from J, with 10 bases in between. The CDR3 loop spans 14 amino acids. This CDR3 reads CASSSRLPSYEQYF. For the CDR3, the DNA is TGCGCCAGCAGCTCCAGACTGCCCTCCTACGAGCAGTACTTC.

This clonotype was recorded at least ten times. Here the CDR3 DNA reads TGCAGTGCTAGACTCACAGGCAGAGGGAATTCACCCCTCCACTTT. Translating it yields CSARLTGRGNSPLHF. The V gene is TRBV20-1, the J gene TRBJ1-6; tentatively, D is TRBD1 (5 bases). Per the germline V gene, CDR1 is DFQATT and CDR2 is SNEGSKA (reference sequence). V was clipped by 2 bases and J by 7 bases, with 15 bases between them. The CDR3 is 15 residues long.

A few counts support this clonotype. The chain recombines TRBV5-4 with TRBJ1-3; the match to TRBD1 covers 8 bases. Unmatched junction bases numbered 7, after V lost 4 bases and J lost 4 bases. This CDR3 contains 15 residues. Germline CDR1 SGHNT, CDR2 YYREEE (reference sequence). The CDR3 DNA reads TGTGCCAGCAGCCTACGACAGGGGTCCGGAAACACCATATATTTT. This codes for CASSLRQGSGNTIYF.

The rearrangement uses TRBV6-5 and TRBJ1-1; 7 nucleotides line up with TRBD1. J gave up 3 bases and V 7 bases, and 5 bases lay outside the gene matches. The CDR3 is made up of 13 amino acids. Germline V gives CDR1 MNHEY, CDR2 SVGAGI. This CDR3 is CASIAQGYTEAFF. CDR3 DNA sequence: TGTGCCAGCATCGCACAGGGGTACACTGAAGCTTTCTTT.

The table lists this clonotype with many counts. The chain recombines TRBV7-3 with TRBJ1-1; tentative D call: TRBD1 (5 bases). Germline V gives CDR1 SGHTA, CDR2 FQGTGA. V was clipped by 4 bases and J by 1 base, with 7 bases between them. The CDR3 length is 13 residues. As DNA, the CDR3 is TGTGCCAGCAGCTATGACAGGAACACTGAAGCTTTCTTT. Amino acids: CASSYDRNTEAFF.

This clonotype has just a few counts. J is TRBJ2-4 and V is TRBV6-6; no clear D. The CDR3 extends over 16 amino acids. In germline, CDR1 is MNHNY, CDR2 SVGAGI (reference sequence). V was shortened by 8 bases and J by 0 bases, with 17 bases between the two germline ends. CDR3 coding DNA: TGTGCCAGCGCCGATCGGACGAGGCTAGCCAAAAACATTCAGTACTTC. Protein product: CASADRTRLAKNIQYF.

In this sample, this clonotype turned up a few times. This sequence joins TRBV5-1 and TRBJ2-3, with no clear D. V gave up 0 bases and J gave up 6 bases, with 5 bases separating them. In germline, CDR1 is SGHRS, CDR2 YFSETQ. The CDR3 sequence is 12 residues long. The CDR3 reads CASSLDFDTQYF. DNA of the CDR3: TGCGCCAGCAGCTTGGACTTTGATACGCAGTATTTT.

In its sample, this clonotype was seen many times. V usage is TRBV12-3 or TRBV12-4 and J usage is TRBJ2-2; tentatively, D is TRBD2 (5 bases). Between the trimmed V and J ends, which lost 3 bases and 0 bases, there was a span of 11 bases. This CDR3 spans 16 amino acids. The CDR3 DNA sequence: TGTGCCAGCAGTTTGAGGGCGACGGCGAACACCGGGGAGCTGTTTTTT. Encoded protein: CASSLRATANTGELFF.